The following is a T cell receptor (beta chain) sequence with its context. The antigen is unknown. These data belong to a study of high-grade serous ovarian cancer treatment subgroups. About the research overall: Samples averaged approximately 13,000 reads and about 7,500 unique TCR beta rearrangements.

The method was immunoSEQ multiplex PCR; TCRdb's version includes in-frame clones alone and lacks a portion of them. The sample has about 2,800 clones; about 70% are singletons. The CDR3 spans 14 residues. V dropped 2 bases and J dropped 0 bases, with 6 bases sitting between them. Germline CDR1 and CDR2: MDHEN and SYDVKM. Study-level results: Repertoire similarity ranged about 0.1 to 0.79 between tumors of one patient. The analyses considered CDR3 and ignored CDR1 and CDR2. These tumor repertoires lack spatial information from bulk sequencing.

The tumor samples were collected prior to definitive surgery or chemotherapy. The receptor was isolated from a human donor with high-grade serous ovarian cancer. The genes are TRBV28 and TRBJ2-3; weak D call: TRBD2 (5 bases). Sequencing was done on a sample of tumor tissue. The CDR3 is CASSLRTSTDTQYF. The CDR3 region has the DNA TGTGCCAGCAGTTTAAGGACTAGCACAGATACGCAGTATTTT.